A selection of T cell receptor beta chains follows, all from one sample in a study of metastatic and nonmetastatic thyroid tumors. TCRdb reanalyzed the PCR reads with MiXCR. The profile shows 16,000 or so clones, about 25% of them singletons. The sample consisted of adjacent normal tissue. Source of these receptors: a female donor with papillary thyroid cancer or a benign thyroid nodule (not recorded which). Some clones in this sample may be carry-over from other donors' samples. CDR3s include the opening cysteine and the closing phenylalanine or tryptophan. A D gene is named only where the DNA matches it firmly. The size of a clone is reported for some rows only, either as once, few or many, or as a class for expanded clones.

j_call clone_size d_call v_call cdr3_aa cdr3_nt
TRBJ1-2 few NA TRBV14 CASSQDSGKANYGYTF TGTGCCAGCAGCCAAGATTCGGGGAAAGCTAACTATGGCTACACCTTC
TRBJ1-2 few NA TRBV6-1 CASSPRGLFYGYTF TGTGCCAGCAGTCCCCGGGGCCTATTCTATGGCTACACCTTC
TRBJ1-2 few NA TRBV10-2 CASTPSGGRGGYTF TGCGCCAGCACCCCCAGCGGGGGGCGAGGTGGCTACACCTTC
TRBJ2-4 NA NA TRBV12-3/TRBV12-4 CASSLRGNIQYF TGTGCCAGCAGTTTAAGGGGAAACATTCAGTACTTC
TRBJ2-1 NA NA TRBV27 CASSSPVQGYNEQFF TGTGCCAGCAGCTCTCCGGTACAGGGATACAATGAGCAGTTCTTC
TRBJ1-6 few NA TRBV19 CASSPQDRDFSPLHF TGTGCCAGTAGTCCCCAGGACAGAGACTTTTCACCCCTCCACTTT
TRBJ2-1 medium-sized TRBD1 TRBV5-1 CASSPLGDRVDEQFF TGCGCCAGCAGCCCGCTGGGGGACAGGGTAGATGAGCAGTTCTTC
TRBJ2-3 NA NA TRBV7-2 CASSSSRVTDTQYF TGTGCCAGCAGCTCCAGCCGGGTCACAGATACGCAGTATTTT
TRBJ1-1 once NA TRBV7-3 CASSTQDSPNTEAFF TGTGCCAGCAGCACCCAGGACAGTCCGAACACTGAAGCTTTCTTT
TRBJ2-7 few NA TRBV19 CASRDGTRSYEQYF TGTGCCAGTAGAGATGGGACACGCTCCTACGAGCAGTACTTC
TRBJ2-7 few NA TRBV7-2 CASSLWGEISYEQYF TGTGCCAGCAGCTTATGGGGGGAGATCTCCTACGAGCAGTACTTC
TRBJ1-2 few NA TRBV20-1 CSARGTYANYGYTF TGCAGTGCTAGGGGGACATACGCTAACTATGGCTACACCTTC
TRBJ2-7 NA NA TRBV28 CASDSSRYEQYF TGTGCCAGCGACTCCTCCCGCTACGAGCAGTACTTC
TRBJ1-2 NA TRBD1 TRBV6-1 CASSTGETSHGYTF TGTGCCAGCAGCACAGGGGAAACATCTCATGGCTACACCTTC
TRBJ2-3 NA TRBD2 TRBV7-3 CASGFSGALDTQYF TGTGCCAGCGGTTTTAGCGGGGCCTTGGATACGCAGTATTTT
TRBJ2-5 medium-sized NA TRBV5-6 CASSWGAETQYF TGTGCCAGCAGCTGGGGTGCGGAGACCCAGTACTTC
TRBJ2-1 few NA TRBV29-1 CSVPGTNEEQFF TGCAGCGTTCCCGGGACGAACGAGGAGCAGTTCTTC
TRBJ2-3 medium-sized TRBD2 TRBV7-2 CASSWSGRGTDTQYF TGTGCCAGCAGCTGGAGCGGGAGAGGCACAGATACGCAGTATTTT
TRBJ2-2 NA TRBD1 TRBV20-1 CSARDQGARQTGELFF TGCAGTGCTAGAGATCAGGGGGCGCGGCAGACCGGGGAGCTGTTTTTT
TRBJ2-1 large NA TRBV19 CASSIGDYVQNEQFF TGTGCCAGTAGTATTGGGGATTACGTCCAGAATGAGCAGTTCTTC
TRBJ2-3 NA NA TRBV14 CASSQRGGHTDTQYF TGTGCCAGCAGCCAAAGGGGGGGGCACACAGATACGCAGTATTTT
TRBJ2-3 NA NA TRBV20-1 CSARLPGRFDRTQYF TGCAGTGCTCGATTACCGGGACGTTTCGACCGAACGCAGTATTTT
TRBJ2-7 NA TRBD1 TRBV19 CASSRWTGESEQYF TGTGCCAGTAGTAGGTGGACAGGGGAGAGCGAGCAGTACTTC
TRBJ2-3 NA NA TRBV20-1 CSARDASEADTQYF TGCAGTGCTAGAGACGCTAGCGAGGCAGATACGCAGTATTTT
TRBJ2-7 few TRBD1 TRBV27 CASSFSQTGTSPYEQYF TGTGCCAGCAGTTTTTCCCAGACAGGGACATCCCCCTACGAGCAGTACTTC
TRBJ1-1 NA TRBD1 TRBV30 CAWSVFSGGADTEAFF TGTGCCTGGAGTGTGTTTTCAGGGGGGGCAGACACTGAAGCTTTCTTT
TRBJ1-1 NA NA TRBV7-3 CASSGGGMNTEAFF TGTGCCAGCTCTGGGGGGGGGATGAACACTGAAGCTTTCTTT
TRBJ2-7 NA TRBD1 TRBV19 CASSINRDSYEQYF TGTGCCAGTAGTATAAACCGGGACAGCTACGAGCAGTACTTC
TRBJ2-7 few NA TRBV7-9 CASSGLAYEQYF TGTGCCAGCAGCGGACTCGCATACGAGCAGTACTTC
TRBJ2-3 NA NA TRBV28 CASSPRGGARTDTQYF TGTGCCAGCAGTCCCCGCGGTGGGGCACGCACAGATACGCAGTATTTT
TRBJ1-1 few TRBD1 TRBV5-1 CASSRQGGQLNTEAFF TGCGCCAGCAGCCGACAGGGAGGACAGTTGAACACTGAAGCTTTCTTT
TRBJ2-5 NA TRBD2 TRBV20-1 CSAFGLAGAETQYF TGCAGTGCGTTTGGACTAGCGGGAGCTGAGACCCAGTACTTC
TRBJ2-1 few NA TRBV28 CASSSTSTSAGEQFF TGTGCCAGCAGTTCGACCTCGACTAGTGCGGGTGAGCAGTTCTTC
TRBJ2-7 NA NA TRBV11-2 CANSLASGPYEQYF TGTGCCAACAGCTTAGCCAGTGGGCCCTACGAGCAGTACTTC
TRBJ2-3 NA NA TRBV2 CASSETGSSTDTQYF TGTGCCAGCAGCGAGACGGGATCTAGCACAGATACGCAGTATTTT
TRBJ1-2 few NA TRBV25-1 CASSDRPGMEGYTF TGTGCCAGCAGTGATCGTCCAGGGATGGAAGGCTACACCTTC
TRBJ2-3 NA NA TRBV9 CASSVGGSPYTDTQYF TGTGCCAGCAGCGTAGGCGGGTCACCCTACACAGATACGCAGTATTTT
TRBJ2-7 large NA TRBV20-1 CSARDFHGVDYEQYF TGCAGTGCTAGAGATTTCCACGGAGTGGATTACGAGCAGTACTTC
TRBJ2-1 NA TRBD2 TRBV19 CVSSVLAAGYNEQFF TGTGTCAGTAGTGTTCTAGCGGCTGGATACAATGAGCAGTTCTTC
TRBJ1-5 few TRBD1 TRBV19 CASSVGTGENQPQHF TGTGCCAGTAGTGTCGGGACAGGGGAAAATCAGCCCCAGCATTTT
TRBJ2-2 NA NA TRBV12-3/TRBV12-4 CASSLQGNTGELFF TGTGCCAGCAGTTTACAGGGGAACACCGGGGAGCTGTTTTTT